This T cell receptor (beta chain) stems from a study of T cell repertoires in cytomegalovirus infection. V shed 7 bases and J 7 bases; nucleotides not matched to a gene: 6. The CDR3 length is 13 residues. Germline loops: CDR1 LNHDA, CDR2 SQIVND (reference sequence). MiXCR, applied by TCRdb to the reads, yields one record per CDR3 protein. Here the sample spans approximately 500,000 distinct CDR3 sequences, more than 25% being singletons. The rearrangement links TRBV19 to TRBJ2-1, with TRBD2 matching 8 bases. Specimen: PBMCs. The TCR was taken from a human donor in good health (CMV status not recorded). Some clones in this sample may be carry-over from other donors' samples. CDR3 in amino acids: CASKSGSANEQFF. DNA of the CDR3: TGTGCCAGTAAGAGCGGGAGTGCGAATGAGCAGTTCTTC.